The source of this T cell receptor (beta chain) is a study of long-term antiretroviral therapy in people with HIV. Findings of the study overall: Absence of data on ART adherence, viral resistance or therapy changes was noted. CDR3 lengths in HIV samples spanned a narrower range than controls.

Remarks on this clone: The antigen remains undetermined.

Per the germline V gene, CDR1 is SEHNR and CDR2 is FQNEAQ (reference sequence). This CDR3 has 12 residues. The ends were cut back, 0 bases at V and 7 bases at J, with 6 bases in the middle. They ran version v3.0 of the immunoSEQ assay at survey level. Sequencing aimed to cover roughly 40,000-50,000 T-cell genomes per sample. The repertoire was sequenced with immunoSEQ multiplex PCR; TCRdb's copy has only in-frame clones and lacks some. The table records 10,000 to 13,000 clones, around 83% of them present only once. The TCR originated in a man aged 40-55 years with HIV. J is TRBJ1-2 and V is TRBV7-9; a possible D gene is TRBD1 (5 bases). The sequencing here drew on unsorted PBMCs, taken 1.2 years after starting antiretroviral therapy. CDR3 sequence reads: CASSLAGVGYTF. CDR3 sequence (DNA): TGTGCCAGCAGCTTAGCGGGGGTTGGCTACACCTTC.